This T cell receptor (beta chain) was documented in a study of T cells in women clearing cervical HPV infection. For the study at large: Only a few women had HLA typing results available. Study-wide findings and caveats: Combining TCR richness with V gene abundances gave around 0.87 AUC. Each sample's T-cell count was unknown, possibly confounding richness.

The length of the CDR3 is 14 residues. V lost 6 bases to trimming and J lost 4 bases, with 18 bases between them. The germline gives CDR1 DFQATT, CDR2 SNEGSKA (reference sequence). In the case of this clone: Its target is not known. The sequenced fragment ends 3 residues before the CDR3 boundary, so the rest is inferred from the germline J gene.

immunoSEQ multiplex PCR used an average of 1200 ng genomic DNA. Some clones are missing from TCRdb's copy, which holds only in-frame ones; the method was immunoSEQ multiplex PCR. The sample table sets out tens of thousands of clones. This sequence originates from a woman between 18 and 69 years old with a cervical HPV16 infection that either progressed to CIN3+ or cleared (not recorded which). V is TRBV20-1 and J is TRBJ1-1; no definite D call. The sample consisted of blood buffy coat. The CDR3 protein is CSAPRTHSGTEAFF. The part of the CDR3 DNA that was read is TGCAGTGCCCCCCGGACTCACTCGGGCACTGAA.